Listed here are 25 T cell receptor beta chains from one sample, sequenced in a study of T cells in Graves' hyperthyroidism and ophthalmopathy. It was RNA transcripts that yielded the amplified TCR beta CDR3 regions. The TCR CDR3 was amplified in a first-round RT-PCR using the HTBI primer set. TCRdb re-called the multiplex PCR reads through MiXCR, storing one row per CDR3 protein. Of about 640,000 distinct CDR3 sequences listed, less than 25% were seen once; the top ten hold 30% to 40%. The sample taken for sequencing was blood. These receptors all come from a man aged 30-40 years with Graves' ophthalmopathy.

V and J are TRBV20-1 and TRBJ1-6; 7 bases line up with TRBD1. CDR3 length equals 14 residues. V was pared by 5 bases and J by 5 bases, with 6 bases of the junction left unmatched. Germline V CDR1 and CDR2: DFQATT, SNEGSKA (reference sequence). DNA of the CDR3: TGCAGTGCTGGACCGGGACAGAATAATTCACCCCTCCACTTT. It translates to CSAGPGQNNSPLHF.

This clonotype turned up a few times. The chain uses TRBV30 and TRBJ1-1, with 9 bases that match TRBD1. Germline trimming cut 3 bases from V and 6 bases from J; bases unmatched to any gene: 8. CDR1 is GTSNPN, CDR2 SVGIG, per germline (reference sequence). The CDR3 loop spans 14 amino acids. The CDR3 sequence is CAWSLGQGRSEAFF. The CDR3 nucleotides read TGTGCCTGGAGCTTGGGACAGGGCCGATCTGAAGCTTTCTTT.

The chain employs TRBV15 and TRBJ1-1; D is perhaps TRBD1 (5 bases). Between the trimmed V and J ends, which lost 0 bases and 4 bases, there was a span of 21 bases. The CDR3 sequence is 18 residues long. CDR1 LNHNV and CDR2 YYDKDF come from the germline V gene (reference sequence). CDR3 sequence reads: CATSRDYVYRRGGTEAFF. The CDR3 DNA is TGTGCCACCAGCAGAGATTATGTCTATCGTAGGGGCGGCACTGAAGCTTTCTTT.

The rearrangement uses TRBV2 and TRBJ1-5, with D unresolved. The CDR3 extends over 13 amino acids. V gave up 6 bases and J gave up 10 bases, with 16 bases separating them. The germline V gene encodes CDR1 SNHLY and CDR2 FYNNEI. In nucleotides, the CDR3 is TGTGCCAGCAGGCCGGATATAGGCCGTCCCCAGCATTTT. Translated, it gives CASRPDIGRPQHF.

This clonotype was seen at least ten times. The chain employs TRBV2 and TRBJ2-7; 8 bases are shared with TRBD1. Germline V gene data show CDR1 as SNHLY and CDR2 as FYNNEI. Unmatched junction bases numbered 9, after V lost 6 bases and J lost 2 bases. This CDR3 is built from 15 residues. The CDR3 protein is CASREGTGTTYEQYF. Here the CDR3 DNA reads TGTGCCAGCAGGGAGGGGACAGGCACTACCTACGAGCAGTACTTC.

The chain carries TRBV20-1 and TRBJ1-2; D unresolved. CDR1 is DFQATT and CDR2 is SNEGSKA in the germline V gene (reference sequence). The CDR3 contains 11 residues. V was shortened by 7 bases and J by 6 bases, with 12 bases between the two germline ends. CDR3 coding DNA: TGCAGTGGTCCGGAACGGGATGGCTACACCTTC. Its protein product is CSGPERDGYTF.

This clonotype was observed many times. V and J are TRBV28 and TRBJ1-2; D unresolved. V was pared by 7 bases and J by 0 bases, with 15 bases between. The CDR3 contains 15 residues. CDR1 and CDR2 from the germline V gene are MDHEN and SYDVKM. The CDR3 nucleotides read TGTGCCAGCATTGGTCAGCCCACAGCTAACTATGGCTACACCTTC. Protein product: CASIGQPTANYGYTF.

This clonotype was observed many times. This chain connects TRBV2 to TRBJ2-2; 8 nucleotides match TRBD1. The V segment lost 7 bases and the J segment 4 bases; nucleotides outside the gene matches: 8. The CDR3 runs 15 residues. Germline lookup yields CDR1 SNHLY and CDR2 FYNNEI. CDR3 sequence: CASNPRTGTTGELFF. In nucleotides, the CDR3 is TGTGCCAGCAACCCTCGGACAGGGACCACCGGGGAGCTGTTTTTT.

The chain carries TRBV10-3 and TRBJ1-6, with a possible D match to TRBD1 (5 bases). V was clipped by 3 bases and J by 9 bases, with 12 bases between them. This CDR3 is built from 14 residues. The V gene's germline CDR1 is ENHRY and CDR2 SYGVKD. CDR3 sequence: CAISDMAGISPLHF. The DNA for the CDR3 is TGTGCCATCAGTGATATGGCAGGGATTTCACCCCTCCACTTT.

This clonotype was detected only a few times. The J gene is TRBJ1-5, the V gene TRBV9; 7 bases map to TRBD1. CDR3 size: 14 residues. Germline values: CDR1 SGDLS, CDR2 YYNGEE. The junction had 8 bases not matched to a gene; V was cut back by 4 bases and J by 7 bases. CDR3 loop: CASSTGQFGQPQHF. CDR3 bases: TGTGCCAGCAGCACGGGACAGTTCGGGCAGCCCCAGCATTTT.

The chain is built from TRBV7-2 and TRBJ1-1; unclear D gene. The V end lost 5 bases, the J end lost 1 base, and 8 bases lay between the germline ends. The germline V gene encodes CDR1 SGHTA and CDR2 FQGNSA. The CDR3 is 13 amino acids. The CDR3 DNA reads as TGTGCCAGCAGCCGAATGGGGAACACTGAAGCTTTCTTT. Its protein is CASSRMGNTEAFF.

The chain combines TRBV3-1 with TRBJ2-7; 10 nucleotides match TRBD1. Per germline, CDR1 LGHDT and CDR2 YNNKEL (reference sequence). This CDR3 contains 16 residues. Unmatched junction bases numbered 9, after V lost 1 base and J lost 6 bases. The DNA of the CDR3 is TGTGCCAGCAGCCAAGGGTTGGGACAGGGGTCCCGCGAGCAGTACTTC. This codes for CASSQGLGQGSREQYF.

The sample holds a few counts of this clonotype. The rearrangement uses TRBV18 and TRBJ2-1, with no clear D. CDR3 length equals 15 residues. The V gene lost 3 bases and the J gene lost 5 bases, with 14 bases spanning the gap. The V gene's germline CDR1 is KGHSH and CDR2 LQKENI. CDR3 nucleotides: TGTGCCAGCTCACCGGACGCTATAGTGAACAATGAGCAGTTCTTC. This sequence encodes CASSPDAIVNNEQFF.

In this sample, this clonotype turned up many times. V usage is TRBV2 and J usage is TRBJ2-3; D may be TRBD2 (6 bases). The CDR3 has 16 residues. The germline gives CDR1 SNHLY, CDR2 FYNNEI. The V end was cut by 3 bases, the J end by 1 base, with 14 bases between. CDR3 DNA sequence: TGTGCCAGCAGTGATATCGGGCGGGGACGCACAGATACGCAGTATTTT. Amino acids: CASSDIGRGRTDTQYF.

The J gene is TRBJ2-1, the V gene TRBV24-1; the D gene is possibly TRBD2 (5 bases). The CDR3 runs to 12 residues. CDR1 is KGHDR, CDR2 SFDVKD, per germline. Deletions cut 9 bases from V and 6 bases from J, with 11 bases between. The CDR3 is CATARGSNEQFF. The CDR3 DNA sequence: TGTGCCACCGCCCGCGGGTCCAATGAGCAGTTCTTC.

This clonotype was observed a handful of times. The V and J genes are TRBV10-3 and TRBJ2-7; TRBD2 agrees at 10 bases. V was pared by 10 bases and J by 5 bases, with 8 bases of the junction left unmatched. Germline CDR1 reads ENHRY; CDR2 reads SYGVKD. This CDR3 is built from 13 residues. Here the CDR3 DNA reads TGTGCCACCACTTCTAGCGGGAGTGACGAGCAGTACTTC. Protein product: CATTSSGSDEQYF.

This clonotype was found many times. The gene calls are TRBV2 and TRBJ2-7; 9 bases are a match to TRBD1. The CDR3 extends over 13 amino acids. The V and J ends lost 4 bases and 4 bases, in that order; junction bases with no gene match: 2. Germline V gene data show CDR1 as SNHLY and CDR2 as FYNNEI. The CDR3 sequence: CASSVDRGYEQYF. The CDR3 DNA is TGTGCCAGCAGTGTTGACAGGGGGTACGAGCAGTACTTC.

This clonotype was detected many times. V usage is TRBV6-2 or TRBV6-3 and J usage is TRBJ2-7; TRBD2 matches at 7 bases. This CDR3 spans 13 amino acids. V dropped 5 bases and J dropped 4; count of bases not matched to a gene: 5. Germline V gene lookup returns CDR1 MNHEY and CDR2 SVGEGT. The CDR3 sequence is CASSRTRRYEQYF. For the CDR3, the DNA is TGTGCCAGCAGTCGGACTAGGCGATACGAGCAGTACTTC.

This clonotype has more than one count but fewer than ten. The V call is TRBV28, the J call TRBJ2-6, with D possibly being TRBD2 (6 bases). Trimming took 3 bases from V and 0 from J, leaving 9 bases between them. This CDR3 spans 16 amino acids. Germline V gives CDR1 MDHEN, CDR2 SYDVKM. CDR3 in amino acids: CASSLWGDSGANVLTF. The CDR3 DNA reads TGTGCCAGCAGTTTGTGGGGGGACTCTGGGGCCAACGTCCTGACTTTC. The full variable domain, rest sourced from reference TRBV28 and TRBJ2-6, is DVKVTQSSRYLVKRTGEKVFLECVQDMDHENMFWYRQDPGLGLRLIYFSYDVKMKEKGDIPEGYSVSREKKERFSLILESASTNQTSMYLCASSLWGDSGANVLTFGAGSRLTVL.

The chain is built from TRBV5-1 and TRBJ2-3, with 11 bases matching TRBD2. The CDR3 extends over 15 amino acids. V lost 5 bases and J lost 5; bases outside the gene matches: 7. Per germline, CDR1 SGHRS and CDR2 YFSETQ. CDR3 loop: CASRIAGGVGDTQYF. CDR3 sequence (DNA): TGCGCCAGCAGAATAGCGGGAGGGGTAGGAGATACGCAGTATTTT.

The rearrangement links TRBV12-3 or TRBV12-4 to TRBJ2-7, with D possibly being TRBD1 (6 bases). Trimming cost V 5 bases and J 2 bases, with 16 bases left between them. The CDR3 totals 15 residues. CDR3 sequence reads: CASSPRDKRTYEQYF. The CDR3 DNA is TGTGCCAGCAGTCCCAGGGACAAAAGGACCTACGAGCAGTACTTC.

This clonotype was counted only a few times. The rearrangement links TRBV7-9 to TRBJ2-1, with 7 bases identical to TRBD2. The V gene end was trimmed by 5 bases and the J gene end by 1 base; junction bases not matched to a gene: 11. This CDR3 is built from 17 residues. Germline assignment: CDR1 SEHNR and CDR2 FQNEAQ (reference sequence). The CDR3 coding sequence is TGTGCCAGCAGCACCCACCCAGCGGGACGGTCCTACAATGAGCAGTTCTTC. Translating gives CASSTHPAGRSYNEQFF.

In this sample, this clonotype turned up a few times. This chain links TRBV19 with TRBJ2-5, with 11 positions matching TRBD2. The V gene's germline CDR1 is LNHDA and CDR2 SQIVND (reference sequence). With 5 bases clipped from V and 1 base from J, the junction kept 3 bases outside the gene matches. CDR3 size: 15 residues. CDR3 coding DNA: TGTGCCAGTAGTCCGGGACTAGCGGTCCAAGAGACCCAGTACTTC. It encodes CASSPGLAVQETQYF.

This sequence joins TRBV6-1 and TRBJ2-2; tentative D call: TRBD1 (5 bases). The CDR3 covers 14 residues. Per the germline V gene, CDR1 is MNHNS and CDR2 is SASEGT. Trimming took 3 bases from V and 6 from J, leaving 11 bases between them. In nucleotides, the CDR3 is TGTGCCAGCAGTGACCCAGGGCTCCCCGGGGAGCTGTTTTTT. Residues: CASSDPGLPGELFF.

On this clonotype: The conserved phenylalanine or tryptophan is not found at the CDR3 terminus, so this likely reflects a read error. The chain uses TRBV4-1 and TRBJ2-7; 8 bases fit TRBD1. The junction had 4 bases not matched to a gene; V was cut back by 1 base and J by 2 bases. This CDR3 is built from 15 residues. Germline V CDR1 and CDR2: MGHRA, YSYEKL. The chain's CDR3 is CASSQGKGQAYEQYL. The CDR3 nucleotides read TGCGCCAGCAGCCAAGGGAAGGGACAGGCCTACGAGCAGTACCTC.